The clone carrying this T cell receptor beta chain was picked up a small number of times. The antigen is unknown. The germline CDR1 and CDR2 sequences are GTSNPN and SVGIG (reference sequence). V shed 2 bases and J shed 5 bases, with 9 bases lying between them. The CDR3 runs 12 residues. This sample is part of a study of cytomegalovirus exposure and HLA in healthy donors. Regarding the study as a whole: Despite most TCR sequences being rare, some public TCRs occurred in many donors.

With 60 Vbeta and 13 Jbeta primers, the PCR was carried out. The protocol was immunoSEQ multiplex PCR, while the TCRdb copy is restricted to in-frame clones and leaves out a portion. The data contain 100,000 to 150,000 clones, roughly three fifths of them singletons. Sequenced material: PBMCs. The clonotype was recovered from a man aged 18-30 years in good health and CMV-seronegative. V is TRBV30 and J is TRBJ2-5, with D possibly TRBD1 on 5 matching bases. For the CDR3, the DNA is TGTGCCTGGAGTCCAGGGTTCGAGACCCAGTACTTC. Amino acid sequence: CAWSPGFETQYF. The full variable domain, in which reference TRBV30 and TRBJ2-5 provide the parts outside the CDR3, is SQTIHQWPATLVQPVGSPLSLECTVEGTSNPNLYWYRQAAGRGLQLLFYSVGIGQISSEVPQNLSASRPQDRQFILSSKKLLLSDSGFYLCAWSPGFETQYFGPGTRLLVL.